The 9 T cell receptor beta chains below were found in one sample sequenced in a study of cytomegalovirus exposure and HLA in healthy donors. The study ran its PCR with 60 Vbeta and 13 Jbeta primers. The table came from immunoSEQ multiplex PCR; TCRdb's copy has only in-frame clones and leaves some out. The repertoire holds some 200,000 clones, with around 81% as singletons. The sequencing input was PBMCs. The receptors shown here come from a woman in her 30s in good health and CMV-seronegative.

The chain employs TRBV7-6 and TRBJ1-5, with TRBD1 matching over 9 bases. Germline CDR1 reads SGHVS; CDR2 reads FNYEAQ. The CDR3 has 16 residues. The ends lost 5 bases at V and 6 bases at J; junction bases unmatched: 11. This chain's CDR3 is CASSPRDGQGSQPQHF. CDR3 DNA sequence: TGTGCCAGCAGCCCCAGAGACGGACAGGGGAGTCAGCCCCAGCATTTT. The variable domain in full, completed from reference TRBV7-6 and TRBJ1-5, reads GAGVSQSPRYKVTKRGQDVALRCDPISGHVSLYWYRQALGQGPEFLTYFNYEAQQDKSGLPNDRFSAERPEGSISTLTIQRTEQRDSAMYRCASSPRDGQGSQPQHFGDGTRLSIL.

The gene calls are TRBV7-2 and TRBJ1-1; D perhaps matches TRBD1 (6 bases). The V gene's germline CDR1 is SGHTA and CDR2 FQGNSA. V lost 3 bases and J lost 0, with 14 bases in between. The CDR3 consists of 16 residues. CDR3 coding DNA: TGTGCCAGCAGCTTCCAAGGGACAAATATGAACACTGAAGCTTTCTTT. Its translation is CASSFQGTNMNTEAFF. The variable domain in full, with the rest retrieved from reference TRBV7-2 and TRBJ1-1, is GAGVSQSPSNKVTEKGKDVELRCDPISGHTALYWYRQSLGQGLEFLIYFQGNSAPDKSGLPSDRFSAERTGGSVSTLTIQRTQQEDSAVYLCASSFQGTNMNTEAFFGQGTRLTVV.

The sample holds a few counts of this clone. CDR3 sequence reads: CASSPRQGSGANVLTF. CDR3 DNA: TGTGCCAGCAGCCCGAGACAGGGCTCTGGGGCCAACGTCCTGACTTTC. This chain joins TRBV5-8 and TRBJ2-6; 7 bases align to TRBD1. Germline CDR1 reads SGHTS; CDR2 reads YDEGEE. J gave up 0 bases and V 4 bases, and 4 bases lay outside the gene matches. The CDR3 sequence is 16 residues long.

The chain recombines TRBV9 with TRBJ2-7; 8 bases are a match to TRBD2. J was trimmed by 5 bases and V by 4 bases; bases with no gene match: 20. The germline gives CDR1 SGDLS, CDR2 YYNGEE. CDR3 length: 18 residues. CDR3 DNA sequence: TGTGCCAGCAGCCCGCGGGGGGAGGTAGGAGTTGCTAGGAACGAGCAGTACTTC. Translation gives CASSPRGEVGVARNEQYF.

The chain's CDR3 is CATLPSTGGDGYTF. The DNA for the CDR3 is TGTGCCACCCTACCCTCGACAGGGGGCGATGGCTACACCTTC. This chain connects TRBV28 to TRBJ1-2; 10 bases are shared with TRBD1. The CDR3 is made up of 14 amino acids. The V and J ends lost 10 bases and 6 bases, in that order; junction bases with no gene match: 11. In germline, CDR1 is MDHEN, CDR2 SYDVKM.

V usage is TRBV5-1 and J usage is TRBJ2-7; a possible D gene is TRBD2 (7 bases). CDR3 length: 15 amino acids. The germline V gene encodes CDR1 SGHRS and CDR2 YFSETQ. Trimming removed 4 bases at V and 6 bases at J, with 20 bases between. CDR3 sequence reads: CASSPGGGAGLEQYF. The CDR3 DNA reads TGCGCCAGCAGCCCCGGTGGGGGGGCTGGTCTCGAGCAGTACTTC.

The sample holds a few counts of this clone. The chain carries TRBV25-1 and TRBJ2-4; TRBD2 is a possible D gene (6 bases). This CDR3 region has 15 residues. Trimming shortened V by 3 bases and J by 3 bases, and 12 bases separated the two germline ends. Germline CDR1 MGHDK, CDR2 SYGVNS. The CDR3 DNA reads as TGTGCCAGCAGTGACCGCCAGGGAGGCAAAAACATTCAGTACTTC. Protein: CASSDRQGGKNIQYF.

The rearrangement links TRBV6-5 to TRBJ2-5, with 7 nucleotides matching TRBD1. The V gene's germline CDR1 is MNHEY and CDR2 SVGAGI. The CDR3 covers 14 residues. The J segment lost 5 bases and the V segment lost 6 bases, leaving 9 bases of the junction unmatched. This chain's CDR3 is CASRKQGSVETQYF. The DNA for the CDR3 is TGTGCCAGCAGAAAACAGGGGAGCGTGGAGACCCAGTACTTC.

V is TRBV6-5 and J is TRBJ2-3, with D tentatively TRBD2 (5 bases). The CDR3 is made up of 15 amino acids. V dropped 4 bases and J dropped 0 bases, with 11 bases sitting between them. The germline gives CDR1 MNHEY, CDR2 SVGAGI. The CDR3 DNA reads TGTGCCAGCAGTTTAGAGGGATACAGCACAGATACGCAGTATTTT. Translation gives CASSLEGYSTDTQYF.